What follows describes a single TCR beta chain. What it binds is not known. Vbeta (60) and Jbeta (13) primers were used in the PCR. Profiled with immunoSEQ multiplex PCR; TCRdb holds only in-frame clones, not every one. The table records roughly 150,000 clones, 65% to 85% of them present only once. V was cut by 5 bases and J by 1 base, with 15 bases left in between. This CDR3 region has 16 residues. Germline V gene lookup returns CDR1 MGHDK and CDR2 SYGVNS. The record originates from a study of cytomegalovirus exposure and HLA in healthy donors. Study summary: Around 77 million unique TCRs from HLA-typed donors made up an early data release.

Despite likely unrecorded immune exposures, the donors were nominally healthy at the time of sampling. Study findings and constraints: Cytomegalovirus association was listed for roughly 160 TCR beta chains. Immune exposure information comprised only CMV serostatus.

Sequenced sample: PBMCs. The TCR comes from a male donor in good health and CMV-seronegative. This sequence joins TRBV25-1 and TRBJ2-1; D possibly corresponds to TRBD2 (6 bases). Here the CDR3 reads CASSPTGVASYNEQFF. CDR3 DNA: TGTGCCAGCAGTCCGACGGGGGTAGCATCCTACAATGAGCAGTTCTTC.